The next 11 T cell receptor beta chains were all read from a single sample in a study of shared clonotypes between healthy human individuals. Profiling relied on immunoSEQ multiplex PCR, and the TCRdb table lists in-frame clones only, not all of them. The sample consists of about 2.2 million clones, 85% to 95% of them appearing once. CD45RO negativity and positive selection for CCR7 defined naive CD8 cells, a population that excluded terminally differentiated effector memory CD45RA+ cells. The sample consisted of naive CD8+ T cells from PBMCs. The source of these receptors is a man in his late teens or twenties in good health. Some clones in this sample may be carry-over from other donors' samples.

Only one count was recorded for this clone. The CDR3 nucleotides are TGTGCCAGCAGCCTCGGGAGCTCCTACAATGAGCAGTTCTTC. Protein product: CASSLGSSYNEQFF. V is TRBV4-2 and J is TRBJ2-1; D is perhaps TRBD2 (6 bases). The germline V and J ends were trimmed by 4 bases and 0 bases, with 7 bases remaining between them. The germline V gene encodes CDR1 LGHNA and CDR2 YNFKEQ. The CDR3 extends over 14 amino acids.

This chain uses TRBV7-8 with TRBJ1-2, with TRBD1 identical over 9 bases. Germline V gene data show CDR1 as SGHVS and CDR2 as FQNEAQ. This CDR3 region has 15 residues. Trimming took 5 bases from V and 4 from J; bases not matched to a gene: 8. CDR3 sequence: CASSLPGQGLYGYTF. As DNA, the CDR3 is TGTGCCAGCAGCCTACCGGGACAGGGACTCTATGGCTACACCTTC.

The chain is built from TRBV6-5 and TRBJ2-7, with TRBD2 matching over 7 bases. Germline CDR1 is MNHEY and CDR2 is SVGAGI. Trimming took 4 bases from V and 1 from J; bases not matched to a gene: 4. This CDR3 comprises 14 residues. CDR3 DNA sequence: TGTGCCAGCAGTTCACTAGCGCCATCCTACGAGCAGTACTTC. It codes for CASSSLAPSYEQYF.

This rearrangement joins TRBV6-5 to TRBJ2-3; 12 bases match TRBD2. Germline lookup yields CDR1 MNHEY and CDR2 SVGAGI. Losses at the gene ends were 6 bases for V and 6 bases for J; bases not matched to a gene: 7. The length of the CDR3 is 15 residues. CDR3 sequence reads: CASSLTSGRLDTQYF. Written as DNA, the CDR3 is TGTGCCAGCAGCCTCACTAGCGGGAGGCTGGATACGCAGTATTTT.

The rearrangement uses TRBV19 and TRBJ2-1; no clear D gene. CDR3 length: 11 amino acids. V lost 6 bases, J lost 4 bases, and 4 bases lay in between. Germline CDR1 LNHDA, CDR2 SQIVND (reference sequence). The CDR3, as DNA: TGTGCCAGTAGCCGTTACAATGAGCAGTTCTTC. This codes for CASSRYNEQFF.

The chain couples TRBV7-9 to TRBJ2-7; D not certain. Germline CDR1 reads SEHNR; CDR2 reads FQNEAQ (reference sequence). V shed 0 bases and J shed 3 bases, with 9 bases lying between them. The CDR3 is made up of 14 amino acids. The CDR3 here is CASSLAPWVYEQYF. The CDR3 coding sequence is TGTGCCAGCAGCTTAGCTCCTTGGGTCTACGAGCAGTACTTC.

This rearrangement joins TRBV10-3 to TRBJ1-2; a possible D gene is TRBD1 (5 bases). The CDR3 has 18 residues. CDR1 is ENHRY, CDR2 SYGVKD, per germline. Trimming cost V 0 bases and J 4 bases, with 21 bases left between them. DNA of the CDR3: TGTGCCATCAGTGAGTCGGCCGGGGGATCGGGGGTCGGCTATGGCTACACCTTC. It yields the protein CAISESAGGSGVGYGYTF.

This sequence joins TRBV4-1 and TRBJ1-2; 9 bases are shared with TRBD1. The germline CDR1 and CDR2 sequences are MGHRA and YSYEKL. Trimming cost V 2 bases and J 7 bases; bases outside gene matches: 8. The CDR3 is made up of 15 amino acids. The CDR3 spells CASSQLDRGSGGYTF. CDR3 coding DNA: TGCGCCAGCAGCCAATTAGACAGGGGGTCGGGTGGCTACACCTTC.

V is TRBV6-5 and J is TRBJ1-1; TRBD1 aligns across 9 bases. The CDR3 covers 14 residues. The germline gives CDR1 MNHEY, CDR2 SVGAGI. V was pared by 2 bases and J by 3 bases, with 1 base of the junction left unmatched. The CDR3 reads CASSYRTGDTEAFF. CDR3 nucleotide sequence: TGTGCCAGCAGTTACAGGACAGGGGACACTGAAGCTTTCTTT.

DNA for the CDR3: TGTGCCAGCGGAGTTACCCGGGACAACAATGGCTACACCTTC. The encoded protein is CASGVTRDNNGYTF. The chain links TRBV27 to TRBJ1-2; TRBD1 might be the D (6 bases). The CDR3 totals 14 residues. Trimming removed 8 bases at V and 6 bases at J, with 19 bases between. CDR1 is MNHEY and CDR2 is SMNVEV in the germline V gene (reference sequence).

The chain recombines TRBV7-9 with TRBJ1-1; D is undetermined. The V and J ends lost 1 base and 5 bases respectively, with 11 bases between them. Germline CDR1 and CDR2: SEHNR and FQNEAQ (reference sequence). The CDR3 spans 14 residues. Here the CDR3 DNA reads TGTGCCAGCAGCTTAGGGGAGGTGGATACTGAAGCTTTCTTT. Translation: CASSLGEVDTEAFF.